These 10 T cell receptor beta chains were sequenced from one sample in a study of shared clonotypes between healthy human individuals. Libraries were prepared by immunoSEQ multiplex PCR; TCRdb keeps only in-frame clonotypes and omits some of them. This repertoire shows around 510,000 clones, roughly four fifths found once; its top ten account for approximately 12%. Sequencing input: PBMCs. Receptors originate from a woman aged 40 to 50 in good health. Some clones in this sample may be carry-over from other donors' samples.

The rearrangement links TRBV6-1 to TRBJ2-7, with a tentative D call TRBD1 (5 bases). The V end lost 3 bases, the J end lost 4 bases, and 19 bases lay between the germline ends. Germline V gives CDR1 MNHNS, CDR2 SASEGT. The CDR3 contains 16 residues. CDR3 protein: CASSDIGSGSWYEQYF. DNA of the CDR3: TGTGCCAGCAGTGACATTGGGTCAGGGTCATGGTACGAGCAGTACTTC.

The CDR3 spells CASSQGESSGANVLTF. The CDR3 DNA reads TGCGCCAGCAGCCAGGGAGAATCGTCTGGGGCCAACGTCCTGACTTTC. V usage is TRBV4-3 and J usage is TRBJ2-6; D may be TRBD2 (5 bases). This CDR3 is 16 amino acids long. Deletions cut 3 bases from V and 1 base from J, with 10 bases between. Per the germline V gene, CDR1 is LGHNA and CDR2 is YSLEER.

V usage is TRBV6-1 and J usage is TRBJ1-1; 8 bases match TRBD1. Germline-derived CDR1 and CDR2 are MNHNS and SASEGT. CDR3 length equals 13 residues. Unmatched junction bases numbered 3, after V lost 5 bases and J lost 4 bases. The CDR3 region is CASSRTGGTEAFF. The CDR3 DNA reads as TGTGCCAGCAGTAGAACAGGGGGCACTGAAGCTTTCTTT.

V and J are TRBV7-9 and TRBJ1-2; 8 positions match TRBD1. The ends lost 4 bases at V and 3 bases at J; junction bases unmatched: 7. This CDR3 contains 15 residues. Germline V gives CDR1 SEHNR, CDR2 FQNEAQ (reference sequence). The CDR3 DNA reads TGTGCCAGCAGCTCCCCCGGACAGGGTGACTATGGCTACACCTTC. This encodes CASSSPGQGDYGYTF.

The chain couples TRBV27 to TRBJ2-7, with D possibly TRBD2 on 5 matching bases. The CDR3 runs to 14 residues. The germline CDR1 and CDR2 sequences are MNHEY and SMNVEV (reference sequence). V lost 8 bases to trimming and J lost 3 bases, with 17 bases between them. The CDR3: CASQSSLQVYEQYF. CDR3 bases: TGTGCCAGCCAATCTAGCTTGCAAGTCTACGAGCAGTACTTC.

The chain's CDR3 is CASSYSAGGYQPQHF. Here the CDR3 DNA reads TGTGCCAGCAGTTACTCGGCAGGGGGTTATCAGCCCCAGCATTTT. The chain combines TRBV6-5 with TRBJ1-5; TRBD1 agrees at 7 bases. This CDR3 is 15 amino acids long. Trimming at V came to 0 bases and at J to 5 bases, leaving 4 bases not matched to a gene. Per germline, CDR1 MNHEY and CDR2 SVGAGI.

This chain joins TRBV5-4 and TRBJ2-1; TRBD2 matches at 7 bases. J gave up 5 bases and V 4 bases, and 12 bases lay outside the gene matches. This CDR3 spans 16 amino acids. CDR1 is SGHNT, CDR2 YYREEE, per germline (reference sequence). CDR3 nucleotide sequence: TGTGCCAGCAGCCTGGATACTGGAGCGGGACACAATGAGCAGTTCTTC. It specifies CASSLDTGAGHNEQFF.

For this clone: The same CDR3 can be traced to other DNA sequences in this sample. The chain joins TRBV27 to TRBJ1-5, with TRBD1 as a possible D gene (5 bases). Trimming removed 0 bases from V and 7 bases from J, with 7 bases in between. CDR1 is MNHEY and CDR2 is SMNVEV in the germline V gene (reference sequence). This CDR3 region has 13 residues. CDR3 in DNA: TGTGCCAGCAGTTTATCCCCAGGGCAGCCCCAGCATTTT. It is translated as CASSLSPGQPQHF.

This clone was seen only once. The chain couples TRBV7-2 to TRBJ2-1, with D possibly matching TRBD2 (5 bases). The V gene's germline CDR1 is SGHTA and CDR2 FQGNSA. Trimming pared 1 base from V and 4 bases from J, leaving 11 bases between. This CDR3 spans 15 amino acids. The DNA of the CDR3 is TGTGCCAGCAGCTTAGGAGCGGAGTCGTACAATGAGCAGTTCTTC. Protein: CASSLGAESYNEQFF.

The chain has TRBV30 and TRBJ1-2; 8 bases are shared with TRBD1. The V gene end was trimmed by 2 bases and the J gene end by 4 bases; junction bases not matched to a gene: 3. CDR1 is GTSNPN, CDR2 SVGIG, per germline (reference sequence). There are 13 residues in the CDR3. CDR3 in amino acids: CAWSPDRGYGYTF. The CDR3 region has the DNA TGTGCCTGGAGTCCAGACAGGGGCTATGGCTACACCTTC.